A selection of T cell receptor beta chains follows, all from one sample in a study of T cell responses to AZD1222 COVID-19 vaccine. Produced via immunoSEQ multiplex PCR; TCRdb's table is partial and in-frame only. Of fewer than 110,000 clones listed, roughly nine tenths are singletons. The sample was peripheral blood, taken on day 0 of AZD1222 vaccination. Receptor source: an adult in good health. Both conserved end residues are part of each CDR3. The D gene is left open where the match is weak. A row's size may be missing; if present it is once, few, many or a size class.

v_gene	j_gene	d_gene	abundance	CDR3aa	CDR3nt
TRBV28	TRBJ2-7	-	-	CASSWGYEQYF	TGTGCCAGCAGTTGGGGCTACGAGCAGTACTTC
TRBV28	TRBJ1-2	TRBD1	-	CASRGQGLGGYTF	TGTGCCAGCAGGGGACAGGGTTTAGGTGGCTACACCTTC
TRBV19	TRBJ1-1	-	once	CASSMRGGTEAFF	TGTGCCAGTAGTATGAGGGGAGGAACTGAAGCTTTCTTT
TRBV6-1	TRBJ1-2	TRBD1	few	CASSDHRGALNYGYTF	TGTGCCAGCAGTGACCACAGGGGGGCCCTTAACTATGGCTACACCTTC
TRBV5-1	TRBJ2-3	TRBD2	-	CASSLALSSGGSTDTQYF	TGCGCCAGCAGCTTGGCCTTGAGTAGCGGGGGGAGCACAGATACGCAGTATTTT
TRBV7-3	TRBJ2-1	TRBD2	-	CASSLLAGSYNEQFF	TGTGCCAGCAGCTTACTAGCGGGCTCCTACAATGAGCAGTTCTTC
TRBV7-9	TRBJ2-2	TRBD1	-	CASSLIQGHTGELFF	TGTGCCAGCAGCTTAATACAGGGGCACACCGGGGAGCTGTTTTTT
TRBV18	TRBJ1-1	-	-	CASSPFYFSGITEAFF	TGTGCCAGCTCACCTTTTTACTTTTCTGGAATCACTGAAGCTTTCTTT
TRBV19	TRBJ2-1	-	-	CASRSPLYNEQFF	TGTGCCAGTAGGTCACCCCTTTACAATGAGCAGTTCTTC
TRBV5-1	TRBJ1-5	-	-	CASSLATASNQPQHF	TGCGCCAGCAGCTTGGCGACAGCTAGCAATCAGCCCCAGCATTTT
TRBV28	TRBJ1-1	-	once	CASSLFLQGKAFF	TGTGCCAGCAGTTTATTTTTACAGGGTAAAGCTTTCTTT
TRBV28	TRBJ1-2	-	-	CASRVGGANYGYTF	TGTGCCAGCAGGGTTGGCGGGGCCAACTATGGCTACACCTTC
TRBV4-1	TRBJ2-3	-	-	CASSLYGRSTDTQYF	TGCGCCAGCAGCCTCTATGGACGGAGCACAGATACGCAGTATTTT
TRBV5-1	TRBJ1-1	-	few	CASRAVLNTEAFF	TGCGCCAGCAGGGCAGTACTTAACACTGAAGCTTTCTTT
TRBV4-1	TRBJ1-6	-	-	CASSQVYSVSPLHF	TGCGCCAGCAGCCAAGTCTATAGCGTTTCACCCCTCCACTTT
TRBV10-2	TRBJ1-2	-	-	CASSVSPGRTVYGYTF	TGCGCCAGCAGTGTTTCCCCAGGCAGGACAGTCTATGGCTACACCTTC
TRBV5-6	TRBJ2-3	-	-	CASSPDSSDTQYF	TGTGCCAGCAGCCCTGACAGTTCAGATACGCAGTATTTT
TRBV28	TRBJ1-4	-	-	CASSPDGGNEKLFF	TGTGCCAGCAGTCCCGACGGTGGAAATGAAAAACTGTTTTTT
TRBV27	TRBJ2-2	-	-	CASSLRGSGELFF	TGTGCCAGCAGTTTAAGAGGGTCCGGGGAGCTGTTTTTT
TRBV9	TRBJ2-6	TRBD1	-	CASSYNRDRGLGANVLTF	TGTGCCAGCAGTTACAATCGGGACAGGGGGCTTGGGGCCAACGTCCTGACTTTC
TRBV4-1	TRBJ2-7	-	once	CASSQDQVRRYEQYF	TGCGCCAGCAGCCAAGATCAGGTGCGGCGGTACGAGCAGTACTTC
TRBV9	TRBJ1-2	TRBD1	-	CASSQSQGGQGYTF	TGTGCCAGCAGCCAATCTCAGGGGGGTCAAGGCTACACCTTC
TRBV18	TRBJ1-3	-	-	CASSQDFGGNTIYF	TGTGCCAGCTCACAAGATTTCGGAGGAAACACCATATATTTT
TRBV6-1	TRBJ1-2	-	-	CASSEAAPISTANYGYTF	TGTGCCAGCAGTGAAGCGGCCCCTATATCGACAGCTAACTATGGCTACACCTTC
TRBV5-1	TRBJ1-6	TRBD1	-	CASSLAFDRGRSPLHF	TGCGCCAGCAGCTTGGCCTTTGACAGGGGGCGTTCACCCCTCCACTTT
TRBV13	TRBJ1-3	-	-	CASSLNSGNTIYF	TGTGCCAGCAGCTTGAACTCGGGAAACACCATATATTTT
TRBV18	TRBJ1-2	-	once	CASSPSKESVHYGYTF	TGTGCCAGCTCACCATCAAAGGAGTCCGTACACTATGGCTACACCTTC
TRBV30	TRBJ2-7	-	-	CAWSRDYEQYF	TGTGCCTGGAGCCGGGACTACGAGCAGTACTTC
TRBV11-2	TRBJ2-7	TRBD1	-	CASSLDRVVTQQYF	TGTGCCAGCAGCTTGGACAGGGTAGTTACTCAGCAGTACTTC
TRBV6-5	TRBJ1-1	TRBD1	-	CASSYTGGNTEAFF	TGTGCCAGCAGTTATACAGGGGGGAACACTGAAGCTTTCTTT
TRBV6-5	TRBJ1-6	-	-	CASMDGQMNSPLHF	TGTGCCAGCATGGACGGGCAGATGAATTCACCCCTCCACTTT
TRBV18	TRBJ1-1	-	-	CASSPPQGQMNTEAFF	TGTGCCAGCTCCCCTCCACAGGGTCAAATGAACACTGAAGCTTTCTTT
TRBV10-3	TRBJ1-6	TRBD1	-	CAINPGTGASPLHF	TGTGCCATCAACCCCGGGACAGGGGCTTCACCCCTCCACTTT
TRBV19	TRBJ1-5	-	once	CASSIDHVSNQPQHF	TGTGCCAGTAGTATAGATCATGTGTCTAATCAGCCCCAGCATTTT
TRBV7-3	TRBJ2-2	-	-	CASSLGTSRAGELFF	TGTGCCAGCAGCTTAGGGACCTCCCGAGCCGGGGAGCTGTTTTTT
TRBV28	TRBJ1-5	TRBD1	-	CASKGVNRGNQPQHF	TGTGCCAGCAAGGGGGTCAACAGGGGAAATCAGCCCCAGCATTTT
TRBV19	TRBJ2-5	TRBD1	-	CASRRQGVETQYF	TGTGCCAGTAGAAGACAGGGAGTCGAGACCCAGTACTTC
TRBV14	TRBJ2-7	-	-	CASSHQGNPYEQYF	TGTGCCAGCAGCCACCAGGGGAACCCCTACGAGCAGTACTTC
TRBV9	TRBJ1-4	TRBD1	once	CASSRTGDTNEKLFF	TGTGCCAGCAGCAGGACAGGGGACACTAATGAAAAACTGTTTTTT
TRBV4-1	TRBJ1-5	-	-	CASSPGGQPQHF	TGCGCCAGCAGCCCGGGGGGTCAGCCCCAGCATTTT